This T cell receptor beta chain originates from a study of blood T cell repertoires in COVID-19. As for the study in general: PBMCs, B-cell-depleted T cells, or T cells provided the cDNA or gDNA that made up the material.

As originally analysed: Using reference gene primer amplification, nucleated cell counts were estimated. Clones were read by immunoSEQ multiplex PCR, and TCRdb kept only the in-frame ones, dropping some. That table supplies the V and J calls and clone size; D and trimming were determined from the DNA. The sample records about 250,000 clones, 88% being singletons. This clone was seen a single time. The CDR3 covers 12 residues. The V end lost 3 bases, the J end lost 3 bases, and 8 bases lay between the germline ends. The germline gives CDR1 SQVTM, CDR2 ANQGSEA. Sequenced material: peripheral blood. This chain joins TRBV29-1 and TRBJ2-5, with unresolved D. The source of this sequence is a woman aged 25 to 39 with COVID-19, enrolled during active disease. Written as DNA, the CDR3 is TGCAGCGTTGAGCACAGAGAAGAGACCCAGTACTTC. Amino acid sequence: CSVEHREETQYF. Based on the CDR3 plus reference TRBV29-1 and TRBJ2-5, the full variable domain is SAVISQKPSRDICQRGTSLTIQCQVDSQVTMMFWYRQQPGQSLTLIATANQGSEATYESGFVIDKFPISRPNLTFSTLTVSNMSPEDSSIYLCSVEHREETQYFGPGTRLLVL.